Shown below are 9 T cell receptor beta chains from a single sample sequenced in a study of beta chain features in type 1 diabetes. Every isolated RNA sample was fully reverse transcribed, so sequencing captured expressed TCRB transcripts. Sequencing was performed with immunoSEQ multiplex PCR; in TCRdb, only in-frame clones are kept and a portion is missing. Of 450,000 or so clones listed, about 10% are singletons. Sequenced material: naive CD4+ T cells from blood. The receptors here all came from a woman under 30 in good health.

The chain has TRBV9 and TRBJ2-7; maybe TRBD2 (5 bases). V was trimmed by 0 bases and J by 3 bases, leaving 10 bases between them. Germline CDR1 SGDLS, CDR2 YYNGEE. The CDR3 runs to 14 residues. The chain's CDR3 is CASSVGAGNYEQYV. The DNA for the CDR3 is TGTGCCAGCAGCGTAGGGGCCGGGAACTACGAGCAGTACGTC.

V and J are TRBV7-9 and TRBJ1-1; D perhaps matches TRBD1 (5 bases). Trimming pared 5 bases from V and 3 bases from J, leaving 16 bases between. The CDR3 runs 15 residues. CDR1 and CDR2 (germline): SEHNR, FQNEAQ (reference sequence). CDR3 residues: CASSPVQGRDTEAFF. As DNA, the CDR3 is TGTGCCAGCAGCCCGGTGCAGGGTAGAGACACTGAAGCTTTCTTT.

This clone has just a few counts. This chain connects TRBV15 to TRBJ2-1; 7 positions match TRBD2. The germline CDR1 and CDR2 sequences are LNHNV and YYDKDF (reference sequence). V trimming: 0 bases; J trimming: 6 bases; junction bases outside the gene matches: 8. The CDR3 totals 16 residues. In DNA form, the CDR3 reads TGTGCCACCAGCAGAGATCTTGGAGCTAGCGGCAATGAGCAGTTCTTC. Encoded protein: CATSRDLGASGNEQFF.

This clone was observed a handful of times. The chain recombines TRBV6-6 with TRBJ2-5, with a tentative D call TRBD1 (5 bases). The CDR3 length is 11 residues. Germline CDR1 is MNHNY and CDR2 is SVGAGI (reference sequence). With 4 bases removed from V and 12 bases from J, the gap between germline ends came to 12 bases. CDR3 amino acids: CASSSRQWKYF. DNA for the CDR3: TGTGCCAGCAGTTCCCGACAGTGGAAGTACTTC.

The chain combines TRBV15 with TRBJ2-5, with 8 bases lining up with TRBD1. The CDR3 loop spans 16 amino acids. The germline gives CDR1 LNHNV, CDR2 YYDKDF (reference sequence). V gave up 0 bases and J gave up 4 bases; unmatched junction bases: 7. In DNA form, the CDR3 reads TGTGCCACCAGCAGAGAAGCAGGGGGCATCGGAGAGACCCAGTACTTC. Protein sequence: CATSREAGGIGETQYF. Supplemented by reference TRBV15 and TRBJ2-5, the full variable domain reads DAMVIQNPRYQVTQFGKPVTLSCSQTLNHNVMYWYQQKSSQAPKLLFHYYDKDFNNEADTPDNFQSRRPNTSFCFLDIRSPGLGDTAMYLCATSREAGGIGETQYFGPGTRLLVL.

The sample holds a few counts of this clone. For the CDR3, the DNA is TGTGTCGGGGGGAGGGCTACCTACGAGCAGTACTTC. Translating gives CVGGRATYEQYF. This rearrangement joins TRBV30 to TRBJ2-7; the match to TRBD2 covers 7 bases. Germline V gives CDR1 GTSNPN, CDR2 SVGIG (reference sequence). The length of the CDR3 is 12 residues.

V gene TRBV25-1 combines with J gene TRBJ1-1, with D maybe TRBD1 (5 bases). Germline CDR1 and CDR2: MGHDK and SYGVNS. The V end was cut by 3 bases, the J end by 3 bases, with 11 bases between. The CDR3 extends over 14 amino acids. This CDR3 is CASSDWGYYTEAFF. The CDR3 DNA follows: TGTGCCAGCAGTGACTGGGGGTACTACACTGAAGCTTTCTTT. Looking up the rest from reference TRBV25-1 and TRBJ1-1 gives the full variable domain: EADIYQTPRYLVIGTGKKITLECSQTMGHDKMYWYQQDPGMELHLIHYSYGVNSTEKGDLSSESTVSRIRTEHFPLTLESARPSHTSQYLCASSDWGYYTEAFFGQGTRLTVV.

The CDR3 is CASSFLTGEAFF. CDR3 in DNA: TGTGCCAGCAGCTTCCTGACAGGGGAAGCTTTCTTT. The V and J genes are TRBV7-2 and TRBJ1-1, with TRBD1 matching over 7 bases. This CDR3 comprises 12 residues. Germline V lookup: CDR1 SGHTA, CDR2 FQGNSA. Trimming removed 3 bases from V and 8 bases from J; junction bases left unmatched: 3.

This clone has only a few counts. This rearrangement joins TRBV5-1 to TRBJ1-2; D not certain. Germline CDR1 is SGHRS and CDR2 is YFSETQ. The CDR3 totals 13 residues. Deletions cut 1 base from V and 6 bases from J, with 10 bases between. The CDR3 region is CASSLSSYNGYTF. DNA for the CDR3: TGCGCCAGCAGCTTGAGTAGTTATAATGGCTACACCTTC.